This T cell receptor beta chain emerged from a study of T-cell reconstitution after alpha-beta-depleted transplantation in children. The table lists this clonotype with many counts. Its cognate antigen is unknown. The CDR3 is 15 amino acids. Germline CDR1 is MNHEY and CDR2 is SMNVEV (reference sequence). Trimming removed 5 bases from V and 2 bases from J, with 14 bases in between. Unique molecular identifiers featured in how the TCRbeta library was prepared. TCRdb re-analysed the PCR reads in MiXCR, keeping a single row per CDR3 protein. The data show fewer than 350,000 distinct CDR3 sequences, 11% seen once. The study's findings and limits: Several hundred rapidly expanded clones from non-depleted graft cells reportedly supplied alpha-beta T cells about two months post-transplant. Surviving recipient T cells and thymic progenitors underlay high day-60 TCRbeta diversity in some patients. A year post-transplant, T-cell counts and diversity derived mostly from newly produced T cells.

The TCR comes from a male patient aged 2 to 9 who had a stem cell transplant for chronic granulomatous disease, so the T cells may come from the graft donor. The input for sequencing was peripheral blood, taken 180 days after TCRalphabeta/CD19-depleted stem cell transplant. The chain uses TRBV27 and TRBJ2-3; no clear D. The CDR3 loop is CASSPRPGLTDTQYF. CDR3 in DNA: TGTGCCAGCAGTCCACGCCCCGGTCTCACAGATACGCAGTATTTT.